This T cell receptor beta chain derives from a study of vaccination effects on CD4 cells after COVID-19. Here immunoSEQ multiplex PCR was the method, and the copy in TCRdb shows in-frame clones only, minus some. The data contain roughly 73,000 clones, roughly two thirds of them singletons. This CDR3 is built from 13 residues. Germline lookup yields CDR1 KGHDR and CDR2 SFDVKD. V lost 9 bases and J lost 4, with 12 bases in between. ViraFEST used viral peptide pools to expand antigen-specific CD4+ T cells before sequencing. Subsequent to roughly 9 days of culture, CD4+ T cells were isolated. Their SARS-CoV-2 infection, verified by PCR, occurred between March and December 2020. Study-wide points: In convalescents, post-vaccine spike-reactive clones were mainly new clones induced by vaccination.

This clone was observed a few times. What it binds is not known. The rearrangement uses TRBV24-1 and TRBJ2-1; D assignment may be TRBD1 or TRBD2 (5 bases each). Sequences were derived from CD4+ T cells from PBMCs cultured with HIV peptides, sampled before COVID-19 vaccination. Subset of the sample: HIV-1 Nef peptide pool negative control/reference culture. This TCR derives from a human donor who had a prior SARS-CoV-2 infection. This CDR3 is CATEGPGYNEQFF. The CDR3 DNA follows: TGTGCCACCGAGGGGCCCGGATACAATGAGCAGTTCTTC.